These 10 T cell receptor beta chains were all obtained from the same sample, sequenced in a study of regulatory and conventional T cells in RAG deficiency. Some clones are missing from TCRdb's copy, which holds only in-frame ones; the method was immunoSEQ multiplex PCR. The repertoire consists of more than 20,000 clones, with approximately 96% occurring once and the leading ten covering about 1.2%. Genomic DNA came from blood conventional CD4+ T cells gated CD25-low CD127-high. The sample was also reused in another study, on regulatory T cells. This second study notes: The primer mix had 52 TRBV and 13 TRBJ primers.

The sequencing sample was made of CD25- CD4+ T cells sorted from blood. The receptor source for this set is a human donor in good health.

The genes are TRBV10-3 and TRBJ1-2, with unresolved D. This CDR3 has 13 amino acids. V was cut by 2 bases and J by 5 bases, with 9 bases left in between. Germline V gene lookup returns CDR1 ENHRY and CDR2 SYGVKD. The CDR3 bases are TGTGCCATCAGTGAGGAAGAGTCATATGGCTACACCTTC. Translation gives CAISEEESYGYTF.

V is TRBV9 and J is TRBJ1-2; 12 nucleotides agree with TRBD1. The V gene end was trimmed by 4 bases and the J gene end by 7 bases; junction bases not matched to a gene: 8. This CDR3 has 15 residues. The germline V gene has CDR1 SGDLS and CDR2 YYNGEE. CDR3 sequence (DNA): TGTGCCAGCAGCCCAGGGACAGGGGGCAACGGTGGCTACACCTTC. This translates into CASSPGTGGNGGYTF.

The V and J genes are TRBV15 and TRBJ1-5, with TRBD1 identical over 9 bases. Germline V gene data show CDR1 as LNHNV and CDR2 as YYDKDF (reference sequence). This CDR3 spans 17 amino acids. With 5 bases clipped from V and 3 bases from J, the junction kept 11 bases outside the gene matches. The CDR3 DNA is TGTGCCACCAGCCCCCCCGGGACAGGGTATTCCAATCAGCCCCAGCATTTT. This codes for CATSPPGTGYSNQPQHF.

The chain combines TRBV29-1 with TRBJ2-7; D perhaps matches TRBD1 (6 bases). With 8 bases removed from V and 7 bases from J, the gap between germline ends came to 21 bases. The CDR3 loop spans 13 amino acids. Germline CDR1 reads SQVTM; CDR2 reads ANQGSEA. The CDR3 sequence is CSFSTGPNIEQYF. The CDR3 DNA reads TGCAGCTTTTCCACAGGGCCCAATATTGAGCAGTACTTC.

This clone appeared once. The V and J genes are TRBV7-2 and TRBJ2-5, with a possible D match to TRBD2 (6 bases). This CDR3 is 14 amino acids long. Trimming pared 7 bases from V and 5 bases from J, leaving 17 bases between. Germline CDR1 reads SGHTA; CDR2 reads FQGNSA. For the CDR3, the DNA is TGTGCCAGCAATCGTGGGGGGTTCAGGGAGACCCAGTACTTC. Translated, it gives CASNRGGFRETQYF.

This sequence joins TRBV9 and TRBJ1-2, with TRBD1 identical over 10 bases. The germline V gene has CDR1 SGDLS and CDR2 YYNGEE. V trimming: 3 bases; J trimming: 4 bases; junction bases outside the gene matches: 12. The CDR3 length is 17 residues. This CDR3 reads CASSARTGGDFFYGYTF. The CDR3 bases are TGTGCCAGCAGCGCAAGGACAGGGGGTGATTTTTTCTATGGCTACACCTTC.

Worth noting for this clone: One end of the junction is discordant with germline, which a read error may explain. The CDR3 coding sequence is TGCGCCAGCAGCTTGTATTCCGGAGAACCCACAGGTACGCAGTATTTT. This sequence encodes CASSLYSGEPTGTQYF. The rearrangement uses TRBV5-1 and TRBJ2-3; a possible D gene is TRBD1 (5 bases). The CDR3 covers 16 residues. Germline V CDR1 and CDR2: SGHRS, YFSETQ.

The chain's CDR3 is CASSSSTGNQETQYF. The CDR3, as DNA: TGTGCCAGCAGCTCCTCCACAGGGAACCAAGAGACCCAGTACTTC. The rearrangement uses TRBV7-3 and TRBJ2-5, with TRBD1 as a possible D gene (6 bases). V was clipped by 4 bases and J by 0 bases, with 12 bases between them. This CDR3 comprises 15 residues. The V gene's germline CDR1 is SGHTA and CDR2 FQGTGA.

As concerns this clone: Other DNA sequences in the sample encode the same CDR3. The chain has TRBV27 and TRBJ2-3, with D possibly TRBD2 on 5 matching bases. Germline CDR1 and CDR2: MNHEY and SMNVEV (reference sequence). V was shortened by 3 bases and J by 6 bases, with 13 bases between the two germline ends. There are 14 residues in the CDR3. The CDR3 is CASSFRLAADTQYF. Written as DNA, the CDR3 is TGTGCCAGCAGTTTTAGGCTAGCAGCGGATACGCAGTATTTT.

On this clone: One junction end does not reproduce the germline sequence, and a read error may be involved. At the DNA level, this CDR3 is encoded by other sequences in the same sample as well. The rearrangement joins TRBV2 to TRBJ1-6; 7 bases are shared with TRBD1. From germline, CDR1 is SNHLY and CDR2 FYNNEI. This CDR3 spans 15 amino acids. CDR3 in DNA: TGTGCCAGCAGTCAAGGGGACAGCTATAATTCCCCCCTCCACTTT. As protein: CASSQGDSYNSPLHF. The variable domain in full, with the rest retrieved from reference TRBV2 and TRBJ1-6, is EPEVTQTPSHQVTQMGQEVILRCVPISNHLYFYWYRQILGQKVEFLVSFYNNEISEKSEIFDDQFSVERPDGSNFTLKIRSTKLEDSAMYFCASSQGDSYNSPLHFGNGTRLTVT.